These 25 T cell receptor beta chains originate from one sample sequenced in a study of T cell responses to AZD1222 COVID-19 vaccine. Sequenced by immunoSEQ multiplex PCR; TCRdb stores in-frame clones only, minus some. The table includes some 94,000 clones, more than 90% detected once. The sequencing here drew on peripheral blood, taken on day 0 of AZD1222 vaccination. The source of these receptors is an adult in good health.

The rearrangement joins TRBV28 to TRBJ2-2, with D hard to call. V was pared by 6 bases and J by 1 base, with 3 bases between. Germline CDR1 and CDR2: MDHEN and SYDVKM. This CDR3 region has 12 residues. CDR3: CASSWNTGELFF. The CDR3 region has the DNA TGTGCCAGCAGCTGGAACACCGGGGAGCTGTTTTTT.

The CDR3 DNA reads TGTGCCAGCAGCCAAGGCGAGGGGCGAGTCCAGCCCCAGCATTTT. Protein product: CASSQGEGRVQPQHF. This sequence joins TRBV4-2 and TRBJ1-5; D possibly corresponds to TRBD1 (5 bases). V was clipped by 1 base and J by 7 bases, with 14 bases between them. This CDR3 is 15 amino acids long. Germline V CDR1 and CDR2: LGHNA, YNFKEQ.

The rearrangement links TRBV27 to TRBJ2-7; no reliable D call. The CDR3 is 13 residues long. Germline CDR1 MNHEY, CDR2 SMNVEV (reference sequence). Between the trimmed V and J ends, which lost 4 bases and 0 bases, there was a span of 7 bases. In nucleotides, the CDR3 is TGTGCCAGCAGTTCGCTAATCTCCTACGAGCAGTACTTC. This encodes CASSSLISYEQYF.

The chain carries TRBV5-1 and TRBJ1-2, with D possibly matching TRBD1 (6 bases). Germline-derived CDR1 and CDR2 are SGHRS and YFSETQ. Trimming removed 4 bases from V and 8 bases from J, with 18 bases in between. The CDR3 spans 14 residues. The CDR3 here is CASSTGALANGYTF. DNA of the CDR3: TGCGCCAGCAGCACGGGGGCTTTGGCGAACGGCTACACCTTC.

This clone was counted a few times. The chain is built from TRBV29-1 and TRBJ1-1; 9 bases fit TRBD1. The germline gives CDR1 SQVTM, CDR2 ANQGSEA. The CDR3 is 15 amino acids. J gave up 1 base and V 7 bases, and 10 bases lay outside the gene matches. The CDR3 protein is CSATIQGARNTEAFF. In DNA, the CDR3 is TGCAGCGCCACTATACAGGGGGCGAGGAACACTGAAGCTTTCTTT.

V usage is TRBV12-3 or TRBV12-4 and J usage is TRBJ2-7; the D is unclear. Trimming took off 4 bases at V and 4 bases at J, with 5 bases between the two ends. The CDR3 extends over 11 amino acids. DNA for the CDR3: TGTGCCAGCAGTTACCGGTACGAGCAGTACTTC. This encodes CASSYRYEQYF.

This clone was seen just once. The germline gene is not matched at one end of the junction; a read error may be the cause. The chain employs TRBV25-1 and TRBJ1-1, with unresolved D. Germline CDR1 and CDR2: MGHDK and SYGVNS. The CDR3 extends over 9 amino acids. The CDR3 bases are TGTGCCAGCGGTGAGGAAGCTTTCTTT. Its protein is CASGEEAFF.

V is TRBV7-3 and J is TRBJ1-4, with 8 nucleotides matching TRBD1. The CDR3 sequence is 15 residues long. The V and J ends lost 5 bases and 4 bases, in that order; junction bases with no gene match: 6. CDR1 and CDR2 from the germline V gene are SGHTA and FQGTGA. CDR3 DNA: TGTGCCAGCAGCCCATCGACAGGGGTTAATGAAAAACTGTTTTTT. This codes for CASSPSTGVNEKLFF.

The chain recombines TRBV7-9 with TRBJ2-1, with D possibly being TRBD2 (6 bases). The V gene lost 5 bases and the J gene lost 6 bases, with 23 bases spanning the gap. The CDR3 runs 17 residues. Germline V CDR1 and CDR2: SEHNR, FQNEAQ (reference sequence). CDR3 amino acids: CASSPAGPSGAGNEQFF. The CDR3 DNA is TGTGCCAGCAGCCCTGCGGGTCCCTCCGGAGCGGGCAATGAGCAGTTCTTC.

The chain uses TRBV11-3 and TRBJ2-1, with 8 positions matching TRBD1. Trimming took 3 bases from V and 8 from J; bases not matched to a gene: 12. Germline V gives CDR1 SGHNT, CDR2 YENEEA. This CDR3 comprises 16 residues. The CDR3 region has the DNA TGTGCCAGCAGCTTGCGGACAGGGACAGACGGATATGAGCAGTTCTTC. Its protein product is CASSLRTGTDGYEQFF. Full variable domain (rest looked up from reference TRBV11-3 and TRBJ2-1): EAGVVQSPRYKIIEKKQPVAFWCNPISGHNTLYWYLQNLGQGPELLIRYENEEAVDDSQLPKDRFSAERLKGVDSTLKIQPAELGDSAVYLCASSLRTGTDGYEQFFGPGTRLTVL.

The chain joins TRBV7-9 to TRBJ1-2; 8 bases align to TRBD1. V shed 5 bases and J 4 bases; nucleotides not matched to a gene: 6. The V gene's germline CDR1 is SEHNR and CDR2 FQNEAQ (reference sequence). The length of the CDR3 is 14 residues. CDR3 loop: CASSTDREAYGYTF. CDR3 nucleotides: TGTGCCAGCAGCACGGACAGGGAGGCCTATGGCTACACCTTC.

The chain carries TRBV19 and TRBJ1-1, with 10 nucleotides matching TRBD1. Losses at the gene ends were 10 bases for V and 1 base for J; bases not matched to a gene: 6. This CDR3 is built from 14 residues. The germline V gene encodes CDR1 LNHDA and CDR2 SQIVND (reference sequence). CDR3 sequence (DNA): TGTGCCATAGGGACAGGGGCGCCGAACACTGAAGCTTTCTTT. This sequence encodes CAIGTGAPNTEAFF.

This sequence joins TRBV5-5 and TRBJ1-1; maybe TRBD1 (6 bases). The CDR3 has 16 residues. Per germline, CDR1 SGHKS and CDR2 YYEKEE (reference sequence). With 2 bases removed from V and 4 bases from J, the gap between germline ends came to 18 bases. As DNA, the CDR3 is TGTGCCAGCAGCTTTAGATCTACCAGGGGCTCCACTGAAGCTTTCTTT. Its translation is CASSFRSTRGSTEAFF.

The CDR3 region is CASSLRAGYGYTF. The CDR3 DNA reads TGTGCCAGCAGTCTTCGGGCTGGCTATGGCTACACCTTC. The V gene is TRBV27, the J gene TRBJ1-2; D is unresolved. The V end lost 5 bases, the J end lost 4 bases, and 11 bases lay between the germline ends. CDR1 is MNHEY, CDR2 SMNVEV, per germline (reference sequence). The CDR3 length is 13 residues.

The count of this clone is one. The chain recombines TRBV5-1 with TRBJ2-2, with D uncertain. Germline V gives CDR1 SGHRS, CDR2 YFSETQ. The CDR3 covers 13 residues. Trimming cost V 0 bases and J 8 bases, with 8 bases left between them. The CDR3 here is CASSLDNRGELFF. The CDR3 DNA sequence: TGCGCCAGCAGCTTGGACAATAGGGGGGAGCTGTTTTTT. The whole variable domain, remainder taken from reference TRBV5-1 and TRBJ2-2, is KAGVTQTPRYLIKTRGQQVTLSCSPISGHRSVSWYQQTPGQGLQFLFEYFSETQRNKGNFPGRFSGRQFSNSRSEMNVSTLELGDSALYLCASSLDNRGELFFGEGSRLTVL.

The chain links TRBV5-6 to TRBJ2-7; a weak D match, TRBD2 (6 bases). Germline values: CDR1 SGHDT, CDR2 YYEEEE. V dropped 4 bases and J dropped 3 bases, with 20 bases sitting between them. The CDR3 is 16 residues long. The CDR3 coding sequence is TGTGCCAGCAGCAAGGAGGGGATGGGTTTTTACTACGAGCAGTACTTC. Protein sequence: CASSKEGMGFYYEQYF.

The sample holds one count of this clone. The V gene is TRBV12-3 or TRBV12-4, the J gene TRBJ2-1; D not certain. CDR3 size: 13 residues. V lost 6 bases and J lost 0, with 6 bases in between. The CDR3 coding sequence is TGTGCCAGCAGACCTAGCTCCTACAATGAGCAGTTCTTC. Its translation: CASRPSSYNEQFF.

The V gene is TRBV15, the J gene TRBJ1-5; no clear D gene. CDR1 LNHNV and CDR2 YYDKDF come from the germline V gene (reference sequence). The CDR3 loop spans 15 amino acids. Trimming pared 5 bases from V and 0 bases from J, leaving 11 bases between. The CDR3 DNA reads as TGTGCCACCAGCCTGGGTTTCTATAGCAATCAGCCCCAGCATTTT. Translation: CATSLGFYSNQPQHF.

The chain carries TRBV4-3 and TRBJ2-7; D gene uncertain. V lost 6 bases to trimming and J lost 7 bases, with 13 bases between them. There are 12 residues in the CDR3. Germline V gives CDR1 LGHNA, CDR2 YSLEER. CDR3 region: CASRGSTREQYF. CDR3 DNA sequence: TGCGCCAGCAGGGGCTCCACGAGGGAGCAGTACTTC.

CDR3 in DNA: TGTGCCAGCAGCGTAGCCGGAATCTCAGGCGGGGAGCTGTTTTTT. Translation: CASSVAGISGGELFF. This chain uses TRBV9 with TRBJ2-2; D ambiguous. Germline V gives CDR1 SGDLS, CDR2 YYNGEE. This CDR3 is 15 amino acids long. Trimming removed 0 bases at V and 7 bases at J, with 13 bases between.

CDR3 DNA sequence: TGTGCCAGCAGTTCCGGACAGGCCCAAGGTCCTTACTACGAGCAGTACTTC. Protein sequence: CASSSGQAQGPYYEQYF. This rearrangement joins TRBV27 to TRBJ2-7, with 7 bases fitting TRBD1. The CDR3 extends over 17 amino acids. The germline V gene encodes CDR1 MNHEY and CDR2 SMNVEV (reference sequence). Trimming took 4 bases from V and 3 from J; bases not matched to a gene: 15.

The chain employs TRBV12-3 or TRBV12-4 and TRBJ2-1, with a possible D match to TRBD2 (6 bases). V lost 7 bases to trimming and J lost 10 bases, with 14 bases between them. The CDR3 has 12 amino acids. In nucleotides, the CDR3 is TGTGCCAGCACCATGGTGGGGAGGGAGCAGTTCTTC. It translates to CASTMVGREQFF.

The chain carries TRBV6-5 and TRBJ2-7, with 7 bases aligning to TRBD2. J gave up 2 bases and V 6 bases, and 7 bases lay outside the gene matches. The CDR3 consists of 14 residues. Germline loops: CDR1 MNHEY, CDR2 SVGAGI. The CDR3 reads CASRMGGDAYEQYF. The CDR3 bases are TGTGCCAGCAGAATGGGGGGGGACGCCTACGAGCAGTACTTC.

The chain carries TRBV11-2 and TRBJ1-6; D gene ambiguous. Germline CDR1 and CDR2: SGHAT and FQNNGV. Trimming cost V 0 bases and J 4 bases, with 7 bases left between them. The CDR3 runs to 15 residues. The CDR3 is CASSLDSGYNSPLHF. The CDR3 DNA is TGTGCCAGCAGCTTAGACAGCGGGTATAATTCACCCCTCCACTTT.

This chain uses TRBV2 with TRBJ2-3; D may be TRBD1 or TRBD2 (6 bases each). The V end lost 6 bases, the J end lost 2 bases, and 12 bases lay between the germline ends. Germline CDR1 and CDR2: SNHLY and FYNNEI. This CDR3 comprises 14 residues. CDR3 sequence (DNA): TGTGCCAGCAGGACTACGGGGGCCACAGATACGCAGTATTTT. Residues: CASRTTGATDTQYF.